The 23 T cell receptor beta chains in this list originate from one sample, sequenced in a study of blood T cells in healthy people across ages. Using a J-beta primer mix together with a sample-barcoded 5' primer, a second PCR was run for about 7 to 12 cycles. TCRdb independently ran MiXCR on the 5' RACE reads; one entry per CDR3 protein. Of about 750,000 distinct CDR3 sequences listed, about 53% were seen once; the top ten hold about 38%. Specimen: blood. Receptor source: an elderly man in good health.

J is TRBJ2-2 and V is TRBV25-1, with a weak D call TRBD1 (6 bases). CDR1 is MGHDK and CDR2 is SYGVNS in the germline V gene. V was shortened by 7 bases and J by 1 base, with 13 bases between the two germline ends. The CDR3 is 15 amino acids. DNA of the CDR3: TGTGCCAGCACACCAATGACAGGGAACACCGGGGAGCTGTTTTTT. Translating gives CASTPMTGNTGELFF.

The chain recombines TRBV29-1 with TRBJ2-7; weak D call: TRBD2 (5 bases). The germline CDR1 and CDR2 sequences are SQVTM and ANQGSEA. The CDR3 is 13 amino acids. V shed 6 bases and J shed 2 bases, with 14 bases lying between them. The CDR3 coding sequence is TGCAGCGTCCAGGTGCGGGTGGCCTACGAGCAGTACTTC. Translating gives CSVQVRVAYEQYF.

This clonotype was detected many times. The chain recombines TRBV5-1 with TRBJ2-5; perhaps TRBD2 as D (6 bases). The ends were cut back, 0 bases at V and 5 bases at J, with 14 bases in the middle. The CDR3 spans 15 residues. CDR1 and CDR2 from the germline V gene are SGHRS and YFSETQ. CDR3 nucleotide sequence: TGCGCCAGCAGCTTGGATTGGCGGGACGGGGAGACCCAGTACTTC. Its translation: CASSLDWRDGETQYF.

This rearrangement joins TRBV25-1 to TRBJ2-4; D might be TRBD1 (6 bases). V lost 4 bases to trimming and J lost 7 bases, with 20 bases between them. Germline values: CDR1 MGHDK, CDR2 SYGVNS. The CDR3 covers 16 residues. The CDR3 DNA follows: TGTGCCAGCAGTGTTCCCGGGACGCTCAGGGGTAACATTCAGTACTTC. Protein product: CASSVPGTLRGNIQYF. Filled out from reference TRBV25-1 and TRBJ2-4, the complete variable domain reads EADIYQTPRYLVIGTGKKITLECSQTMGHDKMYWYQQDPGMELHLIHYSYGVNSTEKGDLSSESTVSRIRTEHFPLTLESARPSHTSQYLCASSVPGTLRGNIQYFGAGTRLSVL.

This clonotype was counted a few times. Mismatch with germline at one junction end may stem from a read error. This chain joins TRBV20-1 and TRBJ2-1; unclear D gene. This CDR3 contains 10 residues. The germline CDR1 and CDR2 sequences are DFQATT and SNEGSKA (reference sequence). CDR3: CRARVWEQFF. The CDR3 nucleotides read TGCAGGGCTAGAGTATGGGAGCAGTTCTTC.

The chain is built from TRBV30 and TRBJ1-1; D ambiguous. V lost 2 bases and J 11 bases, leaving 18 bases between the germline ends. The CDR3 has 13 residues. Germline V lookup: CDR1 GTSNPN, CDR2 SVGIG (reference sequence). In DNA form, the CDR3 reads TGTGCCTGGAGTTCAGGAACAAGATTCGGCGCTTTCTTT. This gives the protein CAWSSGTRFGAFF.

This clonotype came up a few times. The CDR3 region is CASSLEGGDGEQYF. As DNA, the CDR3 is TGCGCCAGCAGCTTGGAAGGAGGGGACGGCGAGCAGTACTTC. The rearrangement links TRBV5-1 to TRBJ2-4, with D possibly TRBD2 on 6 matching bases. The DNA end favors TRBJ2-7, so the J call may be wrong. The CDR3 consists of 14 residues. Germline lookup yields CDR1 SGHRS and CDR2 YFSETQ.

This CDR3 is CASSQERFIWTSGSTNEQYF. The CDR3 DNA sequence: TGCGCCAGCAGCCAAGAGCGGTTCATCTGGACTAGCGGGAGTACCAACGAGCAGTACTTC. The rearrangement joins TRBV4-1 to TRBJ2-5, with 13 bases that match TRBD2. TRBJ2-7 explains the end of the DNA better; the J call may be wrong. Looked up from germline, CDR1 is MGHRA and CDR2 is YSYEKL. The CDR3 spans 20 residues.

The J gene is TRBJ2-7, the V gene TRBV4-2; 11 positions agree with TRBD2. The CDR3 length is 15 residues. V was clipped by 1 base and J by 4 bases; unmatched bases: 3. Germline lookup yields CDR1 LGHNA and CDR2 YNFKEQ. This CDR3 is CASSQGLAGMYEQYF. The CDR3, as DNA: TGTGCCAGCAGCCAAGGACTAGCGGGAATGTACGAGCAGTACTTC.

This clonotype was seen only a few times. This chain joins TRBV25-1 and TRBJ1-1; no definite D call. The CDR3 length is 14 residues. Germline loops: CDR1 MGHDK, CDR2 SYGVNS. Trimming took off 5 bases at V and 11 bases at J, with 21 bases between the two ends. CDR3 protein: CASSFDRVLGRAFF. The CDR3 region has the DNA TGTGCCAGCAGTTTTGACCGGGTCCTAGGTCGGGCTTTCTTT. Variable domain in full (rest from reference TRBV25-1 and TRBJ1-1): EADIYQTPRYLVIGTGKKITLECSQTMGHDKMYWYQQDPGMELHLIHYSYGVNSTEKGDLSSESTVSRIRTEHFPLTLESARPSHTSQYLCASSFDRVLGRAFFGQGTRLTVV.

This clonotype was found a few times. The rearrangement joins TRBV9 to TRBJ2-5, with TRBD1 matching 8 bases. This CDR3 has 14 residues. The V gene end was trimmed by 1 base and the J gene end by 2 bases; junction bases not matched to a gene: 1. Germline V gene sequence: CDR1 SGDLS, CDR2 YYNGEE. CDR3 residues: CASSVRTGQETQYF. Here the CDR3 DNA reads TGTGCCAGCAGCGTACGGACAGGGCAAGAGACCCAGTACTTC.

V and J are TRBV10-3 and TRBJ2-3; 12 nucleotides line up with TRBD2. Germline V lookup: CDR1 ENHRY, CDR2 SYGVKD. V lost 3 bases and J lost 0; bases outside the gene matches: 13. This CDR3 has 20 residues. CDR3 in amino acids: CAISDLAGGPGITSTDTQYF. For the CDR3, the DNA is TGTGCCATCAGTGATCTAGCGGGAGGGCCGGGAATAACTAGCACAGATACGCAGTATTTT.

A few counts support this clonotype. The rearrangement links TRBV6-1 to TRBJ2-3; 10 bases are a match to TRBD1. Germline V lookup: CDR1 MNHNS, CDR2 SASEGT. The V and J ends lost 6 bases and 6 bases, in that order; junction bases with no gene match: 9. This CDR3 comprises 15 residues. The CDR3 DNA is TGTGCCAGCAGCCAACAGGACAGGGGGTGGGATACGCAGTATTTT. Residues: CASSQQDRGWDTQYF.

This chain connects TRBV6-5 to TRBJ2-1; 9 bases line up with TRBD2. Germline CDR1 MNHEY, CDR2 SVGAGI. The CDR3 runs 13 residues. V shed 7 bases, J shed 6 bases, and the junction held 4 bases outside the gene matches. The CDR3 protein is CASKGSGSNEQFF. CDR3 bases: TGTGCCAGCAAGGGTAGCGGGAGCAATGAGCAGTTCTTC.

This CDR3 reads CASSHPPGGRGGLTDTQYF. The CDR3 DNA reads TGTGCCAGCAGCCATCCCCCAGGCGGGAGAGGGGGACTCACAGATACGCAGTATTTT. The gene calls are TRBV4-2 and TRBJ2-3; D perhaps matches TRBD2 (7 bases). Germline CDR1 and CDR2: LGHNA and YNFKEQ. V was trimmed by 3 bases and J by 2 bases, leaving 24 bases between them. The CDR3 sequence is 19 residues long.

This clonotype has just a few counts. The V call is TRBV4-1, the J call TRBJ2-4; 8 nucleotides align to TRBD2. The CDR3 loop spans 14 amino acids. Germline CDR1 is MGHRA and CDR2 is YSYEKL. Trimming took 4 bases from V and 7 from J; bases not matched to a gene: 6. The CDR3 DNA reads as TGCGCCAGCAGCCCCCGACTAGCGACGAACATTCAGTACTTC. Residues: CASSPRLATNIQYF.

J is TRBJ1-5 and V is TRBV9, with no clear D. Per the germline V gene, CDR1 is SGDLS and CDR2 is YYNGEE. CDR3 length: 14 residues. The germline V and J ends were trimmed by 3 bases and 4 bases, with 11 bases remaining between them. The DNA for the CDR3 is TGTGCCAGCAGCGGAGTGGTTTCAAATCAGCCCCAGCATTTT. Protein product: CASSGVVSNQPQHF.

The CDR3 loop is CASSSTLTGTSGSSSYEQYF. The CDR3, as DNA: TGTGCCAGCAGTTCGACACTCACCGGGACTAGCGGGTCTAGCTCCTACGAGCAGTACTTC. This sequence joins TRBV6-2 or TRBV6-3 and TRBJ2-7; 12 nucleotides match TRBD2. The CDR3 totals 20 residues. CDR1 is MNHEY and CDR2 is SVGEGT in the germline V gene. Germline trimming cut 4 bases from V and 0 bases from J; bases unmatched to any gene: 16.

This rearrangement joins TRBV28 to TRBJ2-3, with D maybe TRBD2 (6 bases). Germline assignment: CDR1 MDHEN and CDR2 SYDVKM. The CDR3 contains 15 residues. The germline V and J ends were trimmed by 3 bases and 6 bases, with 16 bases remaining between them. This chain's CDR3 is CASSFYRGTKDTQYF. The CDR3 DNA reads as TGTGCCAGCAGTTTTTACCGCGGGACCAAGGATACGCAGTATTTT.

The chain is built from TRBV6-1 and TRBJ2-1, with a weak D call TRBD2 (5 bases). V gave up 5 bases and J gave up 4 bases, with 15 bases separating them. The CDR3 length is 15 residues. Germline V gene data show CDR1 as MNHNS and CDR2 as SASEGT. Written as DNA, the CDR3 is TGTGCCAGCAGTTCTAGCTATACGAATTACAATGAGCAGTTCTTC. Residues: CASSSSYTNYNEQFF.

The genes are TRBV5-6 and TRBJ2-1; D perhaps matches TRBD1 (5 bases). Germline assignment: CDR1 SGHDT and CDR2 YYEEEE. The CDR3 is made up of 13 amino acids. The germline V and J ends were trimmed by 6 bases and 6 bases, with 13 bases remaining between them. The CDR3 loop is CASKIAGRNEQFF. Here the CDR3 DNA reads TGTGCCAGCAAAATAGCAGGGCGCAATGAGCAGTTCTTC.

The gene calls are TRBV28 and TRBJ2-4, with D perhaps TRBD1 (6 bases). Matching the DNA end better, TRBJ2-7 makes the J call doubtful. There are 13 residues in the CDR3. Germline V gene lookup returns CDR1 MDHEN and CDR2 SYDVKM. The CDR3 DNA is TGTGCCAGCAGTCAGGGGAGATTGAACGAGCAGTACTTC. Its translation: CASSQGRLNEQYF.

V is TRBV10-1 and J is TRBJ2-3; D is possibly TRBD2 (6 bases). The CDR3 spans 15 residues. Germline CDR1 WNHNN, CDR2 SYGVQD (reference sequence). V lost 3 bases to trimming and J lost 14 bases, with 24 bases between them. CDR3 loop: CASSEAVGGHRYAYF. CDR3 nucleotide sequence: TGCGCCAGCAGTGAAGCGGTAGGAGGGCACAGATACGCGTATTTT.